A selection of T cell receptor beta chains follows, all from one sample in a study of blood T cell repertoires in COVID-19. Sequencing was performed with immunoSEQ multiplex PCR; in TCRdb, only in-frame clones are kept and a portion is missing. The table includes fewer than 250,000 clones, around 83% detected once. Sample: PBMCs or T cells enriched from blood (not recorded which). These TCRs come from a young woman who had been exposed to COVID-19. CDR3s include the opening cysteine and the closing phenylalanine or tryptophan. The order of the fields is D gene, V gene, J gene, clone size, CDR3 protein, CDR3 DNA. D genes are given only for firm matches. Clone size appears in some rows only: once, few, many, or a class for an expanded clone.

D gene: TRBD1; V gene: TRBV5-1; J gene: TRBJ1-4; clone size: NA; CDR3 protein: CASSLWGTGTTNEKLFF; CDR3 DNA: TGCGCCAGCAGCTTGTGGGGGACAGGCACAACTAATGAAAAACTGTTTTTT
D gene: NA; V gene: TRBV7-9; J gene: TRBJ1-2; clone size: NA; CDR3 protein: CASSLERGPNYGYTF; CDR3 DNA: TGTGCCAGCAGCTTAGAAAGGGGCCCCAACTATGGCTACACCTTC
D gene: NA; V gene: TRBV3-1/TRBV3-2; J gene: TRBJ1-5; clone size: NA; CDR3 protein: CASSQRTTGSNQPQHF; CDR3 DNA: TGTGCCAGCAGCCAACGTACAACAGGGTCAAATCAGCCCCAGCATTTT
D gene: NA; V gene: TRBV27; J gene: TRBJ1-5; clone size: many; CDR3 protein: CASSLYPGLVGPQHF; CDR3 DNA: TGTGCCAGCAGTTTATACCCGGGACTTGTCGGGCCCCAGCATTTT
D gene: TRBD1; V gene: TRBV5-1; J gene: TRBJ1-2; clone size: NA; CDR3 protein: CASSLEGTGNYGYTF; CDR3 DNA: TGCGCCAGCAGCTTGGAGGGGACAGGGAACTATGGCTACACCTTC
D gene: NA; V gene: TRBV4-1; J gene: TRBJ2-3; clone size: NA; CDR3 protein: CASSQEGWAGSRNTQYF; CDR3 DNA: TGCGCCAGCAGCCAAGAGGGATGGGCAGGGTCACGGAATACGCAGTATTTT
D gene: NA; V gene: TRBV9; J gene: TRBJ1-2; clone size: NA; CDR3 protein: CASSVGFIGGHDYGYTF; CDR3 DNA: TGTGCCAGCAGCGTAGGGTTTATAGGTGGGCACGACTATGGCTACACCTTC
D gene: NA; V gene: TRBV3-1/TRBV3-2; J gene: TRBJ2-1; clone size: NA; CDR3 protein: CASSHPMPPGQLSNEQFF; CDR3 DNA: TGTGCCAGCAGCCACCCCATGCCACCGGGACAATTATCCAATGAGCAGTTCTTC
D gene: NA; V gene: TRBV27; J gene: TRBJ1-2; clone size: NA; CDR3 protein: CASRRTGQNSYTF; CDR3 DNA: TGTGCCAGCAGACGTACGGGTCAAAATAGCTACACCTTC
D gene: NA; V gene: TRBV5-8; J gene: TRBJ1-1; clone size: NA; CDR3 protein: CASSFGTTNTEAFF; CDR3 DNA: TGTGCCAGCAGCTTCGGGACAACGAACACTGAAGCTTTCTTT
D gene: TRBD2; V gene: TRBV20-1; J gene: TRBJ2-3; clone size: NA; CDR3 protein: CSASSSGGPSTDTQYF; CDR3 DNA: TGCAGTGCTAGTAGCAGCGGGGGGCCTAGCACAGATACGCAGTATTTT
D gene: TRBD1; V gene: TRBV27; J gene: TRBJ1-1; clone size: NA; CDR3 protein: CASSYGQGNTEAFF; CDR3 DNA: TGTGCCAGCAGTTATGGACAGGGAAACACTGAAGCTTTCTTT
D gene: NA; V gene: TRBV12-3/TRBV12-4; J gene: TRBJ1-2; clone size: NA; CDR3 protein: CASSLDYYGYTF; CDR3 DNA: TGTGCCAGCTCCTTAGACTACTATGGCTACACCTTC
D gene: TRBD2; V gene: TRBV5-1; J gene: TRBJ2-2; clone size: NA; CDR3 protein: CASSPTGGSNTGELFF; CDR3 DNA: TGCGCCAGCAGCCCAACCGGGGGGTCTAACACCGGGGAGCTGTTTTTT
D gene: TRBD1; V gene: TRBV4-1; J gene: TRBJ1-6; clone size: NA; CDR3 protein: CASSHLDRGASPLHF; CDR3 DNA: TGCGCCAGCAGCCACCTCGACAGGGGGGCCTCACCCCTCCACTTT
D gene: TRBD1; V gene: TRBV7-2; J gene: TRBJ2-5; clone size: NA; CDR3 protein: CASSLAVGTGGETQYF; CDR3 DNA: TGTGCCAGCAGCTTAGCGGTAGGGACAGGGGGAGAGACCCAGTACTTC
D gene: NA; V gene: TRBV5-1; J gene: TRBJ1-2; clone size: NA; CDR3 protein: CASSLGLRGDYGYTF; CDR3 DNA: TGCGCCAGCAGCTTGGGGCTAAGGGGTGACTATGGCTACACCTTC
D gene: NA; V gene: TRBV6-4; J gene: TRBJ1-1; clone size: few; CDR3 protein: CASTVSSTGNTEAFF; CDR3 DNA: TGTGCCAGCACCGTATCATCGACAGGGAACACTGAAGCTTTCTTT
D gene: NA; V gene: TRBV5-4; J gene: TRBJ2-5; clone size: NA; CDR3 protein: CASSRELRGNQETQYF; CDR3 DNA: TGTGCCAGCAGCCGAGAGTTGAGGGGGAACCAAGAGACCCAGTACTTC
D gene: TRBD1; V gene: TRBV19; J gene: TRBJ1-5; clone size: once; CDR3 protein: CASKYHPGGRDQPQHF; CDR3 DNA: TGTGCCAGCAAGTATCACCCAGGGGGTAGGGATCAGCCCCAGCATTTT
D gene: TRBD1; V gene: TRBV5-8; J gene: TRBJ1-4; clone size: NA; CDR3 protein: CASSPGQGGNEKLFF; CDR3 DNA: TGTGCCAGCAGCCCGGGACAGGGAGGGAATGAAAAACTGTTTTTT
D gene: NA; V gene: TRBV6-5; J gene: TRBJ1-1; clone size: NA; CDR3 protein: CASSETGSALEAFF; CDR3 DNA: TGTGCCAGCAGCGAGACAGGCTCGGCGCTTGAAGCTTTCTTT
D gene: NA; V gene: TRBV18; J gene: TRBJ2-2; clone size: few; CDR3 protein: CASSRDSPDFGELFF; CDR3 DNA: TGTGCCAGCTCACGGGACTCTCCGGATTTCGGGGAGCTGTTTTTT
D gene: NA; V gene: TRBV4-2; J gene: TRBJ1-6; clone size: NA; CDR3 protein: CASSQDLNNQDNSPLHF; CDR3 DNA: TGTGCCAGCAGCCAAGATCTTAATAACCAGGATAATTCACCCCTCCACTTT
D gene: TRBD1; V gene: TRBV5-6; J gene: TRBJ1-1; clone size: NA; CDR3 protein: CASSLVGVGTGGFAEAFF; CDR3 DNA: TGTGCCAGCAGCTTGGTCGGGGTCGGGACAGGGGGTTTCGCGGAAGCTTTCTTT
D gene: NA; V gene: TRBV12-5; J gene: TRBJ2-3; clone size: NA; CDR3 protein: CASGLVDLATNTQYF; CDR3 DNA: TGTGCTAGTGGTTTGGTAGATCTAGCGACAAATACGCAGTATTTT
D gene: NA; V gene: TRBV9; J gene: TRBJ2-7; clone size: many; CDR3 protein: CASSVGLTYEQYF; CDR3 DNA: TGTGCCAGCAGCGTAGGGCTCACCTACGAGCAGTACTTC
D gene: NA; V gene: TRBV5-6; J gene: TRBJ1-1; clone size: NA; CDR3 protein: CASSLRSRVNTEAFF; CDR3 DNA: TGTGCCAGCAGCTTAAGAAGCAGGGTGAACACTGAAGCTTTCTTT
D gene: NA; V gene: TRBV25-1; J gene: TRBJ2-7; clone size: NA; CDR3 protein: CASSDTNEQYF; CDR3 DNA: TGTGCCAGCAGTGACACTAACGAGCAGTACTTC
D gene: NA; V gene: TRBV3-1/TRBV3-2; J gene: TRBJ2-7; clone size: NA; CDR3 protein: CASSLSTGPYEQYF; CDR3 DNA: TGTGCCAGCAGCCTTTCCACAGGGCCCTACGAGCAGTACTTC
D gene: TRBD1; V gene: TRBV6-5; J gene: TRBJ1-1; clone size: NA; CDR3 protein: CASMPQGFWTEAFF; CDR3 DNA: TGTGCCAGCATGCCACAGGGGTTTTGGACTGAAGCTTTCTTT
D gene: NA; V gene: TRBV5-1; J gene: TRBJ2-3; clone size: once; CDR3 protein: CASSLQGRADTQYF; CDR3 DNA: TGCGCCAGCAGCTTGCAGGGTCGGGCAGATACGCAGTATTTT
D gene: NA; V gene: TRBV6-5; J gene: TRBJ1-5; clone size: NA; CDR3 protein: CASSYSGGGPNQPQHF; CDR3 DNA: TGTGCCAGCAGTTACTCGGGAGGGGGGCCAAATCAGCCCCAGCATTTT
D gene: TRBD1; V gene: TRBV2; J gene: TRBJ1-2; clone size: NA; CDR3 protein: CASAPRQGVNGYTF; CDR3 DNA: TGTGCCAGCGCTCCTCGACAGGGTGTAAATGGCTACACCTTC
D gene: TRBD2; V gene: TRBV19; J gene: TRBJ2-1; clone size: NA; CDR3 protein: CASSPWTSGWNEQFF; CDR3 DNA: TGTGCCAGTAGTCCATGGACTAGCGGGTGGAATGAGCAGTTCTTC
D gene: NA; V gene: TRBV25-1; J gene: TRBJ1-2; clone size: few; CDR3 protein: CASSGVRKGDYGYTF; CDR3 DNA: TGTGCCAGCAGTGGGGTGCGGAAAGGGGACTATGGCTACACCTTC
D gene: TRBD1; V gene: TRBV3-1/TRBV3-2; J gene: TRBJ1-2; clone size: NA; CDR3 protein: CASSRTLGQGFTYGYTF; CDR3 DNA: TGTGCCAGCAGCCGAACCTTGGGACAGGGTTTTACCTATGGCTACACCTTC
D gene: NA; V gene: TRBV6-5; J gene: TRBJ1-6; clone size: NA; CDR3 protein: CASSYLAAADSPLHF; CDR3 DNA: TGTGCCAGCAGTTACCTGGCGGCAGCCGATTCACCCCTCCACTTT
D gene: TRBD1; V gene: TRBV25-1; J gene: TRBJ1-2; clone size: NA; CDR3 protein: CASSAGTGVPTNYGYTF; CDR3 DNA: TGTGCCAGCAGTGCGGGGACAGGGGTACCAACTAACTATGGCTACACCTTC
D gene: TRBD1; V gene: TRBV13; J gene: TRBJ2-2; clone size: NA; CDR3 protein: CASSLTQGANTGELFF; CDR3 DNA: TGTGCCAGCAGCCTCACCCAGGGGGCGAACACCGGGGAGCTGTTTTTT
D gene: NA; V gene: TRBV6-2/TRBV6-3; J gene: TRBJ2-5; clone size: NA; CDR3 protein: CASSYSTGYRTQETQYF; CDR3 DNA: TGTGCCAGCAGTTACTCAACAGGGTATAGGACGCAAGAGACCCAGTACTTC
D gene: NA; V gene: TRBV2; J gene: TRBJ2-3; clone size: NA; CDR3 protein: CASSRLVSGDTQYF; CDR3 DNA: TGTGCCAGCAGTCGACTCGTGAGCGGGGATACGCAGTATTTT
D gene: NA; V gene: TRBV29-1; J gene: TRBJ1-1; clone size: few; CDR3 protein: CSVEDLPGTSAFF; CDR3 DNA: TGCAGCGTTGAAGATCTTCCGGGGACATCGGCTTTCTTT